Shown below are 26 T cell receptor beta chains from a single sample sequenced in a study of T cells in women clearing cervical HPV infection (dated by TCRdb to between 2018 and 2020). Libraries came from the immunoSEQ multiplex PCR assay. In its TCRdb copy, this immuneACCESS table keeps in-frame sequences only and misses some clones. Where compared with another copy, unresolved V genes explain less than half of these, and the others have no known cause. The table held for this sample gives 20,000 to 25,000 clones. Together, the top ten hold less than 3.5% of the sample. Material: blood buffy coat. Receptor source: a woman between 18 and 69 years old with a cervical HPV16 infection that either progressed to CIN3+ or cleared (not recorded which).

On this clone: The sequenced fragment ends 3 residues before the CDR3 boundary, so the rest is inferred from the germline J gene. The rearrangement links TRBV19 to TRBJ2-3, with D perhaps TRBD1 (5 bases). The V end lost 4 bases, the J end lost 7 bases, and 15 bases lay between the germline ends. In germline, CDR1 is LNHDA, CDR2 SQIVND (reference sequence). CDR3 length: 14 residues. The CDR3 DNA, read in part, is TGTGCCAGTAGTAACACAGGATCTGGGTATACG. It is translated as CASSNTGSGYT. The whole CDR3 region reads CASSNTGSGYTQYF.

Comment on this clone: The CDR3 end is not reached by the read, which stops 3 residues before it; the germline J gene fills it in. This chain joins TRBV11-3 and TRBJ2-1; TRBD1 matches 10 bases. CDR1 is SGHNT and CDR2 is YENEEA in the germline V gene. The CDR3 consists of 13 residues. V was clipped by 6 bases and J by 6 bases; unmatched bases: 2. Partial CDR3 DNA: TGTGCCAGCAGGGGGACAGGGGCCAATGAG. Its translation is CASRGTGANE. The CDR3 reads in full as CASRGTGANEQFF.

Worth noting for this clone: The read gets to within 3 residues of the CDR3 end, and the germline J gene fills in the rest. The V and J genes are TRBV19 and TRBJ2-5, with TRBD2 matching 9 bases. Germline trimming cut 4 bases from V and 3 bases from J; bases unmatched to any gene: 3. CDR1 is LNHDA and CDR2 is SQIVND in the germline V gene (reference sequence). The CDR3 consists of 14 residues. CDR3 DNA (partial): TGTGCCAGTAGTAACATAGCGGGGGAAGAGACC. It codes for CASSNIAGEET. The CDR3 in its entirety is CASSNIAGEETQYF.

On this clone: The sequenced fragment ends 3 residues before the CDR3 boundary, so the rest is inferred from the germline J gene. The rearrangement joins TRBV6-1 to TRBJ2-7; possible D gene TRBD1, 5 bases. The CDR3 spans 13 residues. Germline V gives CDR1 MNHNS, CDR2 SASEGT. Between the trimmed V and J ends, which lost 4 bases and 4 bases, there was a span of 11 bases. CDR3 DNA, as far as it was read: TGTGCCAGCAGTGCCGACACAGGATACGAG. Its protein is CASSADTGYE. The whole CDR3 protein is CASSADTGYEQYF.

Turning to this clone: The CDR3 extends 3 residues past the end of the read, so its final part is completed from the germline J gene. V usage is TRBV30 and J usage is TRBJ2-7; perhaps TRBD2 as D (6 bases). The CDR3 sequence is 13 residues long. Germline V gene data show CDR1 as GTSNPN and CDR2 as SVGIG (reference sequence). V was clipped by 5 bases and J by 4 bases, with 15 bases between them. Partial CDR3 DNA: TGTGCCTGGGATCCGGGACGGGGGTACGAG. Amino acid sequence: CAWDPGRGYE. The CDR3 reads in full as CAWDPGRGYEQYF.

Note on this clone: The CDR3 goes on 3 residues after the read ends, and that part is filled in from the germline J gene. The chain links TRBV2 to TRBJ2-2; D perhaps matches TRBD1 (6 bases). Germline V gene lookup returns CDR1 SNHLY and CDR2 FYNNEI. The CDR3 spans 14 residues. CDR3 sequence reads: CASSDRGIGTPLFF. CDR3 DNA, as far as it was read: TGTGCCAGCAGTGACCGGGGTATAGGGACACCG.

Of note for this clone: The CDR3 end falls 3 residues outside the read, so it is completed with the germline J gene. The gene calls are TRBV13 and TRBJ2-5; 8 bases match TRBD1. The CDR3 length is 17 residues. Germline-derived CDR1 and CDR2 are PRHDT and FYEKMQ (reference sequence). V dropped 0 bases and J dropped 3; count of bases not matched to a gene: 9. CDR3 region: CASSLGGQGWFEETQYF. The sequenced CDR3 bases are TGTGCCAGCAGCTTAGGCGGACAGGGATGGTTCGAAGAGACC. Supplemented by reference TRBV13 and TRBJ2-5, the full variable domain reads AAGVIQSPRHLIKEKRETATLKCYPIPRHDTVYWYQQGPGQDPQFLISFYEKMQSDKGSIPDRFSAQQFSDYHSELNMSSLELGDSALYFCASSLGGQGWFEETQYFGPGTRLLVL.

Points on this clone: Coverage ceases 3 residues before the CDR3 finishes, and the germline J gene fills in the end. The chain carries TRBV7-9 and TRBJ1-2; weak D call: TRBD1 (6 bases). The CDR3 spans 14 residues. The germline V gene encodes CDR1 SEHNR and CDR2 FQNEAQ (reference sequence). Trimming stripped 4 bases from V and 4 bases from J, with 13 bases between. CDR3 DNA, as far as it was read: TGTGCCAGCAGCTCCAGACAACAGGGCTATGGC. Amino acids: CASSSRQQGYG. In full, the CDR3 reads CASSSRQQGYGYTF. Variable domain in full (rest from reference TRBV7-9 and TRBJ1-2): DTGVSQNPRHKITKRGQNVTFRCDPISEHNRLYWYRQTLGQGPEFLTYFQNEAQLEKSRLLSDRFSAERPKGSFSTLEIQRTEQGDSAMYLCASSSRQQGYGYTFGSGTRLTVV.

On this clone: The sequence runs out 3 residues before the end of the CDR3; the remainder is reconstructed from the germline J gene. The chain carries TRBV11-1 and TRBJ2-7; D possibly corresponds to TRBD1 (6 bases). The CDR3 consists of 15 residues. Germline CDR1 SGHAT, CDR2 FQDESV (reference sequence). V was cut by 1 base and J by 2 bases, with 12 bases left in between. CDR3 DNA (partial): TGTGCCAGCAGCTTAGAACAGGGTGGAACCTACGAG. As protein: CASSLEQGGTYE. In full, the CDR3 is CASSLEQGGTYEQYF. Looking up the rest from reference TRBV11-1 and TRBJ2-7 gives the full variable domain: EAEVAQSPRYKITEKSQAVAFWCDPISGHATLYWYRQILGQGPELLVQFQDESVVDDSQLPKDRFSAERLKGVDSTLKIQPAELGDSAMYLCASSLEQGGTYEQYFGPGTRLTVT.

As concerns this clone: The read comes to an end 3 residues before the CDR3 does, leaving the germline J gene to fill in the end. V gene TRBV5-1 combines with J gene TRBJ2-1; weak D call: TRBD2 (6 bases). The CDR3 consists of 15 residues. V shed 0 bases and J shed 5 bases, with 12 bases lying between them. Germline V lookup: CDR1 SGHRS, CDR2 YFSETQ. The DNA read from the CDR3 is TGCGCCAGCAGCTTGGTCGGGACTTCCAACAATGAG. Its protein product is CASSLVGTSNNE. The complete CDR3 reads CASSLVGTSNNEQFF.

Concerning this clone itself: The CDR3 end lies 3 residues beyond the end of the read and is filled in from the germline J gene. The J gene is TRBJ1-2, the V gene TRBV6-1, with a weak D call TRBD1 (6 bases). Germline V CDR1 and CDR2: MNHNS, SASEGT. Trimming shortened V by 1 base and J by 3 bases, and 9 bases separated the two germline ends. CDR3 length: 14 residues. The CDR3 sequence: CASSEVTGYYGYTF. Partial CDR3 DNA: TGTGCCAGCAGTGAAGTGACAGGATACTATGGC.

Remarks on this clone: Read data end 3 residues before the CDR3 end; the end is taken from the germline J gene. The chain employs TRBV28 and TRBJ2-7, with D possibly being TRBD2 (6 bases). Trimming pared 2 bases from V and 0 bases from J, leaving 8 bases between. The CDR3 is made up of 14 amino acids. CDR1 and CDR2 from the germline V gene are MDHEN and SYDVKM. The CDR3 DNA, read in part, is TGTGCCAGCAGTTTACACGGGGGCTCCTACGAG. It encodes CASSLHGGSYE. The entire CDR3 sequence reads CASSLHGGSYEQYF.

On this clone: Read coverage stops 3 residues before the CDR3 terminus; the germline J gene supplies the remainder. V is TRBV7-2 and J is TRBJ2-7; D not certain. This CDR3 is 12 amino acids long. From germline, CDR1 is SGHTA and CDR2 FQGNSA. Trimming removed 5 bases from V and 3 bases from J, with 8 bases in between. The CDR3 is CASSHQYYEQYF. The CDR3 DNA, read in part, is TGTGCCAGCAGCCACCAGTACTACGAG.

The CDR3 loop is CSAEGPLGGTGELFF. CDR3 DNA (partial): TGCAGTGCTGAGGGCCCCTTAGGGGGCACCGGGGAG. This sequence joins TRBV20-1 and TRBJ2-2; D is possibly TRBD1 (6 bases). The sequenced fragment ends 3 residues before the CDR3 boundary, so the rest is inferred from the germline J gene. Germline values: CDR1 DFQATT, CDR2 SNEGSKA (reference sequence). Trimming took off 5 bases at V and 4 bases at J, with 17 bases between the two ends. CDR3 length: 15 amino acids.

Notes on this clone: The read terminates 3 residues before the CDR3 end, so the remaining end is supplied by the germline J gene. The chain joins TRBV5-1 to TRBJ1-6; possibly TRBD1 for D (5 bases). Germline CDR1 reads SGHRS; CDR2 reads YFSETQ. The V end was cut by 2 bases, the J end by 9 bases, with 15 bases between. This CDR3 contains 15 residues. The CDR3 is CASSFIGVQGSPLHF. CDR3 DNA, as far as it was read: TGCGCCAGCAGCTTCATAGGGGTTCAGGGTTCACCC.

Concerning this clone itself: The CDR3 is cut off 3 residues early in the read; its end comes from the germline J gene. The chain recombines TRBV20-1 with TRBJ1-5; D is undetermined. With 4 bases removed from V and 5 bases from J, the gap between germline ends came to 18 bases. The CDR3 covers 15 residues. The germline V gene has CDR1 DFQATT and CDR2 SNEGSKA (reference sequence). CDR3 DNA, as far as it was read: TGCAGTGCTACCCCCCCTTTCGACGGGGATCAGCCC. Protein product: CSATPPFDGDQP. The whole CDR3 sequence reads CSATPPFDGDQPQHF.

As concerns this clone: Read coverage stops 3 residues before the CDR3 terminus; the germline J gene supplies the remainder. The V gene is TRBV15, the J gene TRBJ1-2, with 7 bases lining up with TRBD1. CDR3 length: 14 amino acids. The V gene end was trimmed by 1 base and the J gene end by 4 bases; junction bases not matched to a gene: 3. Germline-derived CDR1 and CDR2 are LNHNV and YYDKDF (reference sequence). The CDR3 DNA, read in part, is TGTGCCACCAGCAGAGTCGGGACAGCCTATGGC. Translated, it gives CATSRVGTAYG. The entire CDR3 protein reads CATSRVGTAYGYTF.

Turning to this clone: The read stops 3 residues short of the end of the CDR3; the missing end is completed from the germline J gene. The chain joins TRBV5-1 to TRBJ1-4; D uncertain. The CDR3 is 16 residues long. Germline V CDR1 and CDR2: SGHRS, YFSETQ. V was pared by 7 bases and J by 4 bases, with 20 bases between. CDR3 residues: CASSARDASGNEKLFF. Partial CDR3 DNA: TGCGCCAGCTCAGCTCGCGACGCCTCGGGTAATGAAAAA.

With regard to this clone: Sequencing ends 3 residues short of the CDR3 end; the germline J gene provides the rest. The V and J genes are TRBV2 and TRBJ2-7; D is perhaps TRBD1 (6 bases). Per the germline V gene, CDR1 is SNHLY and CDR2 is FYNNEI. The CDR3 totals 14 residues. Trimming left V 6 bases short and J 4 bases short, with 16 bases between. This chain's CDR3 is CASRGAFPEYEQYF. The CDR3 DNA, read in part, is TGTGCCAGCAGGGGGGCGTTTCCCGAATACGAG.

On this clone: The read stops 3 residues short of the end of the CDR3; the missing end is completed from the germline J gene. The chain is built from TRBV5-6 and TRBJ1-2, with D tentatively TRBD1 (5 bases). Trimming took off 4 bases at V and 5 bases at J, with 18 bases between the two ends. CDR1 is SGHDT and CDR2 is YYEEEE in the germline V gene. This CDR3 spans 15 amino acids. This CDR3 reads CASSLGEGARYGYTF. CDR3 DNA, as far as it was read: TGTGCCAGCAGCCTTGGGGAAGGGGCGCGGTATGGC.

To note about this clone: Read sequence stops 3 residues before the CDR3 end, and the germline J gene provides the missing end. The genes are TRBV10-3 and TRBJ2-3, with TRBD2 identical over 12 bases. Germline V gene sequence: CDR1 ENHRY, CDR2 SYGVKD. CDR3 length: 16 residues. The J segment lost 2 bases and the V segment lost 4 bases, leaving 4 bases of the junction unmatched. The chain's CDR3 is CAISGLAGANTDTQYF. The CDR3 bases that were read are TGTGCCATCAGTGGACTAGCGGGAGCTAACACAGATACG.

On this clone: From the germline J gene comes the end of the CDR3, since the read stops 3 residues before it. This rearrangement joins TRBV20-1 to TRBJ2-5; D might be TRBD2 (5 bases). The CDR3 consists of 16 residues. CDR1 is DFQATT and CDR2 is SNEGSKA in the germline V gene (reference sequence). The V end lost 0 bases, the J end lost 2 bases, and 16 bases lay between the germline ends. The CDR3 DNA, read in part, is TGCAGTGCTAGAGATCAGAAGGGCTGGAGGCAAGAGACC. Protein product: CSARDQKGWRQET. The CDR3 reads in full as CSARDQKGWRQETQYF.

Turning to this clone: The missing CDR3 end, 3 residues past where the read stops, is filled in from the germline J gene. The V and J genes are TRBV28 and TRBJ2-7; no definite D call. The germline CDR1 and CDR2 sequences are MDHEN and SYDVKM. With 10 bases removed from V and 0 bases from J, the gap between germline ends came to 10 bases. There are 12 residues in the CDR3. CDR3 DNA (partial): TGTGCCACGACTTCCAGCTCCTACGAG. Protein product: CATTSSSYE. The whole CDR3 sequence reads CATTSSSYEQYF.

Worth noting for this clone: The read falls 3 residues short of the CDR3 end, and the missing part is taken from the germline J gene. The chain carries TRBV19 and TRBJ1-1; maybe TRBD1 (6 bases). The CDR3 consists of 17 residues. Per the germline V gene, CDR1 is LNHDA and CDR2 is SQIVND (reference sequence). The V and J ends lost 0 bases and 2 bases respectively, with 16 bases between them. CDR3 DNA (partial): TGTGCCAGTAGTATAGACAACACAGGGCGCGGAAACACTGAA. This codes for CASSIDNTGRGNTE. The CDR3 reads in full as CASSIDNTGRGNTEAFF.

On this clone: With the read ending 3 residues before the CDR3 end, the germline J gene is used to fill in that end. The chain employs TRBV7-6 and TRBJ1-2, with D tentatively TRBD1 (6 bases). Germline V CDR1 and CDR2: SGHVS, FNYEAQ. The CDR3 is made up of 15 amino acids. V was pared by 5 bases and J by 7 bases, with 20 bases between. Here the CDR3 reads CASSPVAGEASGYTF. CDR3 DNA, as far as it was read: TGTGCCAGCAGCCCGGTGGCAGGGGAAGCGAGTGGC.

With regard to this clone: The CDR3 end lies 3 residues beyond the end of the read and is filled in from the germline J gene. The V gene is TRBV7-9, the J gene TRBJ2-2, with D perhaps TRBD1 (5 bases). CDR1 is SEHNR and CDR2 is FQNEAQ in the germline V gene (reference sequence). V was clipped by 8 bases and J by 3 bases, with 7 bases between them. CDR3 size: 12 residues. The CDR3 loop is CASSGYTGELFF. The CDR3 bases that were read are TGTGCCAGCTCAGGGTACACCGGGGAG.